Each of the 13 T cell receptor beta chains below was sequenced from the same sample in a study of technical replicates of blood from a few donors. The table came from immunoSEQ multiplex PCR; TCRdb's copy has only in-frame clones and leaves some out. This sample has approximately 70,000 clones; over 85% occur once, and the top ten carry about 0.38%. The sequenced material came from T cells isolated from PBMCs. The receptors were sampled from a human donor in good health.

The V and J genes are TRBV6-5 and TRBJ1-1; TRBD1 agrees at 10 bases. V lost 0 bases, J lost 0 bases, and 1 base stayed unmatched. Germline CDR1 is MNHEY and CDR2 is SVGAGI. The CDR3 contains 16 residues. The CDR3 nucleotides read TGTGCCAGCAGTTACTCGACAGGGGGCTTGAACACTGAAGCTTTCTTT. It specifies CASSYSTGGLNTEAFF.

The chain has TRBV7-8 and TRBJ1-5; TRBD1 agrees at 10 bases. V was clipped by 1 base and J by 9 bases; unmatched bases: 9. Germline CDR1 and CDR2: SGHVS and FQNEAQ. This CDR3 comprises 16 residues. In nucleotides, the CDR3 is TGTGCCAGCAGCTTAGGCCCCGGGACAGGGGAAATGCCCCAGCATTTT. Protein product: CASSLGPGTGEMPQHF.

The CDR3 DNA reads as TGTGCCAGCAGTCTGGACAGCCGGAAAGCTTTCTTT. This codes for CASSLDSRKAFF. The gene calls are TRBV6-5 and TRBJ1-1, with D perhaps matching TRBD1 (6 bases). This CDR3 region has 12 residues. Trimming cost V 5 bases and J 9 bases, with 13 bases left between them. Germline-derived CDR1 and CDR2 are MNHEY and SVGAGI.

V is TRBV10-3 and J is TRBJ1-5; 10 nucleotides align to TRBD1. There are 15 residues in the CDR3. V was pared by 0 bases and J by 4 bases, with 0 bases of the junction left unmatched. Germline CDR1 and CDR2: ENHRY and SYGVKD. CDR3 protein: CAISESGQGNQPQHF. The DNA of the CDR3 is TGTGCCATCAGTGAGTCGGGACAGGGGAATCAGCCCCAGCATTTT.

The CDR3 DNA reads as TGTGCCCCACTCGTCGGGGACAGGGGCTACGAGCAGTACTTC. Its translation: CAPLVGDRGYEQYF. The V and J genes are TRBV21-1 and TRBJ2-7; the D call in the table, TRBD1, was not verified against the DNA. TRBV21-1 is a recognized pseudogene. The CDR3 is 14 residues long.

The J gene is TRBJ2-3, the V gene TRBV12-5; perhaps TRBD2 as D (5 bases). This CDR3 is 14 amino acids long. With 5 bases removed from V and 3 bases from J, the gap between germline ends came to 12 bases. CDR1 and CDR2 from the germline V gene are LGHNT and FRNRAP. The CDR3 region has the DNA TGTGCTAGTGGTCCCCAAACGGGGACAGATACGCAGTATTTT. Translated: CASGPQTGTDTQYF.

Here the CDR3 reads CASSLYSPSNQPQHF. The DNA of the CDR3 is TGTGCCAGCAGTTTATATAGTCCAAGCAATCAGCCCCAGCATTTT. The chain has TRBV28 and TRBJ1-5; D not resolved. V gave up 1 base and J gave up 1 base, with 8 bases separating them. Looked up from germline, CDR1 is MDHEN and CDR2 is SYDVKM. The CDR3 contains 15 residues. Looking up the rest from reference TRBV28 and TRBJ1-5 gives the full variable domain: DVKVTQSSRYLVKRTGEKVFLECVQDMDHENMFWYRQDPGLGLRLIYFSYDVKMKEKGDIPEGYSVSREKKERFSLILESASTNQTSMYLCASSLYSPSNQPQHFGDGTRLSIL.

A single count supports this clone. The V call is TRBV2, the J call TRBJ1-3; no clear D gene. The CDR3 sequence is 13 residues long. Trimming removed 4 bases at V and 1 base at J, with 5 bases between. Looked up from germline, CDR1 is SNHLY and CDR2 is FYNNEI. CDR3 in DNA: TGTGCCAGCAGTGTACAATCTGGAAACACCATATATTTT. Translating gives CASSVQSGNTIYF.

The CDR3 reads CATSFTRGQPQHF. CDR3 bases: TGTGCCACCAGCTTCACCAGAGGTCAGCCCCAGCATTTT. J is TRBJ1-5 and V is TRBV15; D not resolved. The CDR3 spans 13 residues. CDR1 is LNHNV, CDR2 YYDKDF, per germline (reference sequence). The V end lost 5 bases, the J end lost 6 bases, and 11 bases lay between the germline ends.

The chain recombines TRBV11-3 with TRBJ2-2; 8 positions match TRBD1. This CDR3 region has 13 residues. V gave up 8 bases and J gave up 3 bases; unmatched junction bases: 2. Germline lookup yields CDR1 SGHNT and CDR2 YENEEA. The CDR3 here is CASGQGYTGELFF. The CDR3, as DNA: TGTGCCAGCGGACAGGGTTACACCGGGGAGCTGTTTTTT.

This clone was recorded once. This rearrangement joins TRBV2 to TRBJ1-4; D may be TRBD1 (6 bases). V lost 3 bases and J lost 7, with 12 bases in between. Germline V gene sequence: CDR1 SNHLY, CDR2 FYNNEI. The CDR3 is 14 amino acids. Here the CDR3 reads CASSDMQGSEKLFF. The CDR3 DNA follows: TGTGCCAGCAGTGATATGCAGGGGAGTGAAAAACTGTTTTTT.

This clone was counted between two and nine times. V and J are TRBV6-4 and TRBJ1-5, with D unresolved. The CDR3 runs to 11 residues. From germline, CDR1 is MRHNA and CDR2 SNTAGT. Trimming removed 10 bases from V and 3 bases from J, with 7 bases in between. The CDR3 region has the DNA TGTGCCACAGATTCCAATCAGCCCCAGCATTTT. Its translation: CATDSNQPQHF.

The chain is built from TRBV7-9 and TRBJ1-1; D may be TRBD1 (6 bases). The CDR3 loop spans 12 amino acids. CDR1 is SEHNR and CDR2 is FQNEAQ in the germline V gene (reference sequence). Trimming removed 5 bases at V and 5 bases at J, with 9 bases between. The chain's CDR3 is CASSAQGTEAFF. The CDR3 DNA sequence: TGTGCCAGCAGCGCACAGGGTACTGAAGCTTTCTTT.